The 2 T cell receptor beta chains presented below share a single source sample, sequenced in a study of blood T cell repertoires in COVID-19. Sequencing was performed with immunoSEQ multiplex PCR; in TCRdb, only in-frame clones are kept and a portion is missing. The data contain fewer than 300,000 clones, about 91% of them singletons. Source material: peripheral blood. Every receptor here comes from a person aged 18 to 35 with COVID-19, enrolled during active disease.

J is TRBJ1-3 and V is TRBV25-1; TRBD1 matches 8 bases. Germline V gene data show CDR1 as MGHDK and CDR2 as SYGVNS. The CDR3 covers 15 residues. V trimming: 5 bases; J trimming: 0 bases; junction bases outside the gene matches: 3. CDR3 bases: TGTGCCAGCAGTCGGGGACAGGACTCTGGAAACACCATATATTTT. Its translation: CASSRGQDSGNTIYF.

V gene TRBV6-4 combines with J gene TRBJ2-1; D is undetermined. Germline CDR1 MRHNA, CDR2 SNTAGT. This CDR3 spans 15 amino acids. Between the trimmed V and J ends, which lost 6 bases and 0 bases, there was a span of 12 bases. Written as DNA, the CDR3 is TGTGCCAGCAGCCTCGACAAGAGCTCCTACAATGAGCAGTTCTTC. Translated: CASSLDKSSYNEQFF.